This T cell receptor (beta chain) was found in a study of blood T cells in healthy people across ages. General observations from the study: Both higher diversity and more naive CD4+ cells marked long-lived donors when set against aged donors.

V gave up 0 bases and J gave up 8 bases; unmatched junction bases: 11. This CDR3 has 18 amino acids. CDR1 is SGHDT and CDR2 is YYEEEE in the germline V gene. This clonotype turned up a few times. Its antigen remains unknown. Primed by a sample-barcoded 5' primer and a J-beta primer mix, a second PCR proceeded for about 7 to 11 cycles. MiXCR, applied by TCRdb to the 5' RACE reads, yields one record per CDR3 protein. Seen here are fewer than 2,000,000 distinct CDR3 sequences, roughly 32% observed once, and the top ten hold approximately 10%. There were healthy Caucasian individuals from Russia, aged 6 to 90, serving as donors.

This sequence was found in a woman in her twenties or thirties in good health. The V gene is TRBV5-6, the J gene TRBJ2-1; the match to TRBD2 covers 13 bases. The sequenced material came from blood. The chain's CDR3 is CASSLVKTSGRTGYEQFF. In nucleotides, the CDR3 is TGTGCCAGCAGCTTGGTTAAGACTAGCGGGAGGACGGGATATGAGCAGTTCTTC.